Listed below are T cell receptor beta chains from one sample, sequenced in a study of blood T cell repertoires in COVID-19. Assay used: immunoSEQ multiplex PCR; TCRdb lists only in-frame clones, some missing. The sample has about 130,000 clones; almost 85% are singletons. Input material: peripheral blood. The receptors originated from a woman under 40 who had recovered from COVID-19. CDR3s include the opening cysteine and the closing phenylalanine or tryptophan.

J gene | V gene | CDR3 protein
TRBJ2-7 | TRBV24-1 | CATTPGHHEQYF
TRBJ1-2 | TRBV6-5 | CASSSKVDTPHTF
TRBJ1-3 | TRBV10-3 | CAIGARDSGSGNTIYF
TRBJ1-2 | TRBV4-1 | CASSQGQGVDGYTF
TRBJ2-4 | TRBV5-4 | CASSLGGQVVAKNIQYF
TRBJ2-1 | TRBV5-4 | CASSEGLAVGYNEQFF
TRBJ1-2 | TRBV19 | CASTQGAGNYGYTF
TRBJ1-2 | TRBV14 | CASSQQVGGTYGYTF
TRBJ1-1 | TRBV18 | CASSGQGRNTEAFF
TRBJ1-6 | TRBV7-8 | CASSLGPGGSPLHF
TRBJ2-5 | TRBV7-2 | CASRKGLAGGVQETQYF
TRBJ2-2 | TRBV7-3 | CASSRSRDTTGELFF
TRBJ1-2 | TRBV3-1/TRBV3-2 | CASSPHEGLYGYTF
TRBJ1-2 | TRBV7-2 | CASSLDSASTGYTF
TRBJ2-1 | TRBV7-2 | CASSPRRGSYNEQFF
TRBJ2-1 | TRBV18 | CASSLTGLGGYNEQFF
TRBJ2-7 | TRBV7-6 | CASSLATGPSYEQYF
TRBJ1-1 | TRBV30 | CAWKQNTEAFF
TRBJ2-3 | TRBV11-3 | CASSLVFGGPTDTQYF
TRBJ2-1 | TRBV9 | CASSPPSGGSYNEQFF
TRBJ2-2 | TRBV4-1 | CASSQVGFGELFF
TRBJ2-7 | TRBV2 | CASSEAGGAFEEMISYEQYF
TRBJ2-2 | TRBV11-1 | CASSFDNANTGELFF
TRBJ2-3 | TRBV2 | CAKSGASGSTDTQYF
TRBJ1-1 | TRBV6-5 | CASSYSGLQNTEAFF
TRBJ2-7 | TRBV3-1/TRBV3-2 | CASSPGLAGPYEQYF
TRBJ2-5 | TRBV6-2/TRBV6-3 | CASSYSGAKRGLSETQYF
TRBJ1-1 | TRBV3-1/TRBV3-2 | CASSQVRTGGDTEAFF
TRBJ2-1 | TRBV6-5 | CASRPRPGSYNEQFF
TRBJ2-3 | TRBV18 | CASSPAGGSSTDTQYF
TRBJ2-1 | TRBV6-6 | CASTPTSGGPNEQFF
TRBJ1-6 | TRBV9 | CASSLQGWVDNSPLHF
TRBJ2-3 | TRBV19 | CATGLSTDTQYF
TRBJ2-1 | TRBV19 | CASSIIRGGSYNEQFF
TRBJ1-5 | TRBV6-1 | CASSATDIGSNQPQHF
TRBJ2-1 | TRBV25-1 | CASMGRSQFF